This T cell receptor (beta chain) was captured in a study of cytomegalovirus exposure and HLA in healthy donors. PCR primers comprised 60 Vbeta and 13 Jbeta primers. Clones were read by immunoSEQ multiplex PCR, and TCRdb kept only the in-frame ones, dropping some. The profile shows about 130,000 clones, about 86% of them singletons. The receptor was derived from a woman aged 30 to 39 in good health and CMV-seronegative. Sequenced: PBMCs.

CDR3 in amino acids: CASSFGQGSYEQYF. The CDR3 DNA reads as TGTGCCAGCAGCTTCGGACAGGGAAGCTACGAGCAGTACTTC. The gene calls are TRBV11-2 and TRBJ2-7; 8 positions agree with TRBD1. Germline CDR1 is SGHAT and CDR2 is FQNNGV. V was pared by 3 bases and J by 3 bases, with 4 bases of the junction left unmatched. The CDR3 has 14 amino acids.